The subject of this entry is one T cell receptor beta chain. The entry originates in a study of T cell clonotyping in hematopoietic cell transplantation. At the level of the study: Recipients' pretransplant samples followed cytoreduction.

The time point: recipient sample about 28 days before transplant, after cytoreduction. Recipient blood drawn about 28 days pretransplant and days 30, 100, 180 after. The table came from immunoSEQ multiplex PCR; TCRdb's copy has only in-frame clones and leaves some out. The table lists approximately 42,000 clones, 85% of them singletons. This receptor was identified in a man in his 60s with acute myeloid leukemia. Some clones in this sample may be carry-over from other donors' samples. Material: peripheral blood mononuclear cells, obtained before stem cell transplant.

The CDR3 DNA is TGTGCCAGCAGTGAGCAGGGGGGCTATGGCTACACCTTC. Amino acids: CASSEQGGYGYTF. The chain combines TRBV6-1 with TRBJ1-2; TRBD1 matches 7 bases. Germline V gene sequence: CDR1 MNHNS, CDR2 SASEGT. The V gene end was trimmed by 3 bases and the J gene end by 4 bases; junction bases not matched to a gene: 2. The length of the CDR3 is 13 residues.